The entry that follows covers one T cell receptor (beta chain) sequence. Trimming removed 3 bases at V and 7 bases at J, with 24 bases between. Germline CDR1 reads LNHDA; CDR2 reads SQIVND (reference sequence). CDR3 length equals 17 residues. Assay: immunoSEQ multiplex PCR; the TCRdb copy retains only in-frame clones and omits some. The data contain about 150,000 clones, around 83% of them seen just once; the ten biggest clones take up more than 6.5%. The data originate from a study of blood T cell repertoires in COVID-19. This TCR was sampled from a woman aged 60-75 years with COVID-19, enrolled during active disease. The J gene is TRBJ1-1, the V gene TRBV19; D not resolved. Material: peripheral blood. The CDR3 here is CASSIYVRATTLHEAFF. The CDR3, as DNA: TGTGCCAGTAGTATCTATGTGAGGGCCACCACTTTGCATGAAGCTTTCTTT.